This TCR beta chain was recovered during a study of CD8 T cells in ankylosing spondylitis. Turning to this clonotype: Its target is unknown.

Library preparation for TCR beta used quantitative 5'-RACE with molecular barcodes. Using its own MiXCR run on the 5' RACE reads, TCRdb lists one record per CDR3 protein. The repertoire includes roughly 700,000 distinct CDR3 sequences, around a fifth of them detected once, and about 19% sits in the top ten. Overall study findings and caveats: Those disease-linked clones were CD8+; they were also relatively rare in peripheral blood. There was a TCR beta motif, made of eight highly homologous variants, that appeared characteristic of ankylosing spondylitis blood.

The CDR3 loop spans 19 amino acids. The germline V gene encodes CDR1 KGHDR and CDR2 SFDVKD. Trimming removed 0 bases from V and 1 base from J, with 20 bases in between. The sequence was obtained from a male donor with ankylosing spondylitis. Source material: blood, either unsorted or a sorted T cell fraction (not recorded which). The chain carries TRBV24-1 and TRBJ1-1; the D gene is possibly TRBD1 (5 bases). CDR3 nucleotide sequence: TGTGCCACCAGTGATTTGGCCCGAACGATCAGGGCCCCGAACACTGAAGCTTTCTTT. As protein: CATSDLARTIRAPNTEAFF.